The rows below give T cell receptor beta chains drawn from one sample of a study of blood T cell repertoires in COVID-19. This table comes from immunoSEQ multiplex PCR, and its TCRdb copy is limited to in-frame clones, with some not included. The table lists approximately 190,000 clones, roughly 82% of them singletons. Specimen: peripheral blood. The receptors were sampled from a woman aged 25 to 39 with acute or convalescent COVID-19. The CDR3 runs from the conserved cysteine through the conserved F or W. A D gene is named only where the DNA matches it firmly. The size entry is marked missing in some rows and otherwise reads once, few, many or a size class.

CDR3aa | CDR3nt | j_gene | d_gene | abundance | v_gene
CASSSNRVSVAFF | TGTGCCAGCAGCTCGAACAGGGTATCAGTAGCTTTCTTT | TRBJ1-1 | . | . | TRBV3-1/TRBV3-2
CSVGGGPNYGYTF | TGCAGCGTTGGAGGGGGCCCAAACTATGGCTACACCTTC | TRBJ1-2 | TRBD1 | . | TRBV29-1
CASSIQGVTGELFF | TGTGCCAGTAGTATCCAGGGGGTAACCGGGGAGCTGTTTTTT | TRBJ2-2 | TRBD1 | . | TRBV19
CASSQAGGWLAYGYTF | TGTGCCAGCAGCCAAGCAGGGGGATGGTTGGCCTATGGCTACACCTTC | TRBJ1-2 | TRBD1 | once | TRBV14
CASSANSGTENYGYTF | TGTGCCAGTAGTGCTAACTCCGGGACTGAAAACTATGGCTACACCTTC | TRBJ1-2 | . | . | TRBV19
CASRGQLQETQYF | TGTGCCAGCAGGGGACAGCTCCAAGAGACCCAGTACTTC | TRBJ2-5 | TRBD1 | . | TRBV2
CASGSGLAGVTDTQYF | TGCGCCAGCGGATCCGGACTAGCGGGAGTCACAGATACGCAGTATTTT | TRBJ2-3 | TRBD2 | . | TRBV10-1
CASSLGGQGNYGYTF | TGTGCCAGCAGCTTAGGGGGACAGGGGAACTATGGCTACACCTTC | TRBJ1-2 | TRBD1 | . | TRBV11-2
CASGSGGGSNYGYTF | TGTGCTAGTGGTTCCGGCGGGGGCTCTAACTATGGCTACACCTTC | TRBJ1-2 | . | . | TRBV12-5
CAISESHEQYF | TGTGCCATCAGTGAAAGCCACGAGCAGTACTTC | TRBJ2-7 | . | few | TRBV10-3